These 27 T cell receptor beta chains were all obtained from the same sample, sequenced in a study of blood T cells in healthy people across ages. With a J-beta primer mix and a sample-barcoded 5' primer, a second PCR ran about 7 to 11 cycles. TCRdb re-called the 5' RACE reads with MiXCR, one entry per CDR3 protein. The table lists roughly 1.7 million distinct CDR3 sequences, roughly a third of them singletons, with 11% in the top ten. The source material was blood. These receptors came from a woman aged 25 to 39 in good health.

The chain couples TRBV30 to TRBJ1-5, with a possible D match to TRBD1 (6 bases). Trimming stripped 1 base from V and 3 bases from J, with 7 bases between. This CDR3 region has 13 residues. CDR1 GTSNPN and CDR2 SVGIG come from the germline V gene (reference sequence). The CDR3 here is CAWSGQDNQPQHF. CDR3 bases: TGTGCCTGGAGTGGACAGGACAATCAGCCCCAGCATTTT.

A few counts support this clonotype. V gene TRBV20-1 combines with J gene TRBJ2-7; TRBD1 might be the D (7 bases). V dropped 1 base and J dropped 1 base, with 17 bases sitting between them. CDR1 and CDR2 from the germline V gene are DFQATT and SNEGSKA (reference sequence). This CDR3 has 16 residues. CDR3 in DNA: TGCAGTGCTAGAGGAGTGTGGACAGGAGGGTCCTACGAGCAGTACTTC. Encoded protein: CSARGVWTGGSYEQYF.

The chain joins TRBV5-1 to TRBJ2-7, with D perhaps matching TRBD1 (5 bases). Germline CDR1 SGHRS, CDR2 YFSETQ. Trimming took 2 bases from V and 5 from J, leaving 14 bases between them. The CDR3 has 14 amino acids. The CDR3: CASSLNRPNHEQYF. DNA for the CDR3: TGCGCCAGCAGCTTAAACAGGCCAAACCACGAGCAGTACTTC. Using reference TRBV5-1 and TRBJ2-7 for the parts outside the CDR3, the full variable domain is KAGVTQTPRYLIKTRGQQVTLSCSPISGHRSVSWYQQTPGQGLQFLFEYFSETQRNKGNFPGRFSGRQFSNSRSEMNVSTLELGDSALYLCASSLNRPNHEQYFGPGTRLTVT.

The V call is TRBV10-3, the J call TRBJ1-2; D possibly corresponds to TRBD1 (6 bases). Trimming shortened V by 6 bases and J by 0 bases, and 11 bases separated the two germline ends. Germline V gene data show CDR1 as ENHRY and CDR2 as SYGVKD. The CDR3 length is 14 residues. CDR3 amino acids: CAISPGQPNYGYTF. DNA for the CDR3: TGTGCCATCAGCCCTGGACAGCCTAACTATGGCTACACCTTC.

The chain carries TRBV6-2 or TRBV6-3 and TRBJ2-4, with unresolved D. CDR1 is MNHEY and CDR2 is SVGEGT in the germline V gene. V was trimmed by 6 bases and J by 9 bases, leaving 9 bases between them. This CDR3 spans 11 amino acids. The CDR3 is CASRAPGIQYF. The CDR3 DNA reads TGTGCCAGCAGGGCCCCGGGCATTCAGTACTTC.

The rearrangement links TRBV4-1 to TRBJ1-2; D not certain. V was trimmed by 2 bases and J by 1 base, leaving 8 bases between them. This CDR3 contains 14 residues. Per germline, CDR1 MGHRA and CDR2 YSYEKL. Here the CDR3 reads CASSQIEGNYGYTF. The CDR3 nucleotides are TGCGCCAGCAGCCAAATCGAGGGTAACTATGGCTACACCTTC.

The CDR3: CSASRLAGMVEQFF. CDR3 DNA sequence: TGCAGTGCTAGCCGACTAGCGGGAATGGTTGAGCAGTTCTTC. V is TRBV20-1 and J is TRBJ2-1; 11 bases line up with TRBD2. V gave up 3 bases and J gave up 9 bases; unmatched junction bases: 7. Germline CDR1 is DFQATT and CDR2 is SNEGSKA (reference sequence). CDR3 length: 14 residues.

The J gene is TRBJ2-1, the V gene TRBV9; 14 nucleotides match TRBD2. In germline, CDR1 is SGDLS, CDR2 YYNGEE. This CDR3 has 15 residues. J was trimmed by 10 bases and V by 3 bases; bases with no gene match: 6. CDR3 sequence reads: CASSARLAGGKEQFF. The CDR3 bases are TGTGCCAGCAGCGCCCGACTAGCGGGAGGGAAGGAGCAGTTCTTC.

The chain couples TRBV20-1 to TRBJ2-5; 11 nucleotides match TRBD2. The J call is doubtful: the DNA matches TRBJ2-7 better. This CDR3 has 14 residues. Germline assignment: CDR1 DFQATT and CDR2 SNEGSKA (reference sequence). The CDR3 sequence is CSAVPTSGTLEQYF. In nucleotides, the CDR3 is TGCAGTGCTGTCCCGACTAGCGGGACTCTCGAGCAGTACTTC.

A few counts support this clonotype. The V gene is TRBV15, the J gene TRBJ2-1; D is unresolved. The CDR3 is made up of 13 amino acids. V was cut by 1 base and J by 8 bases, with 9 bases left in between. In germline, CDR1 is LNHNV, CDR2 YYDKDF (reference sequence). The CDR3: CATSRAPGDEQFF. CDR3 nucleotides: TGTGCCACCAGCAGAGCCCCTGGTGATGAGCAGTTCTTC.

CDR3 sequence (DNA): TGTGCCAGCAGCTTAGGGGCGGCTAGCGGGGGCGAGCAGTACTTC. It yields the protein CASSLGAASGGEQYF. The V call is TRBV7-8, the J call TRBJ2-7, with 10 bases identical to TRBD2. The V segment lost 1 base and the J segment 6 bases; nucleotides outside the gene matches: 6. Germline V gives CDR1 SGHVS, CDR2 FQNEAQ. The CDR3 consists of 15 residues. Based on the CDR3 plus reference TRBV7-8 and TRBJ2-7, the full variable domain is GAGVSQSPRYKVAKRGQDVALRCDPISGHVSLFWYQQALGQGPEFLTYFQNEAQLDKSGLPSDRFFAERPEGSVSTLKIQRTQQEDSAVYLCASSLGAASGGEQYFGPGTRLTVT.

This clonotype occurred a few times. The chain employs TRBV14 and TRBJ2-7; 7 nucleotides align to TRBD1. From germline, CDR1 is SGHDN and CDR2 FVKESK. Trimming removed 5 bases from V and 6 bases from J; junction bases left unmatched: 10. The CDR3 has 14 residues. CDR3: CASSISGTAGEQYF. The DNA for the CDR3 is TGTGCCAGCAGCATTTCCGGGACAGCTGGCGAGCAGTACTTC. The variable domain in full, completed from reference TRBV14 and TRBJ2-7, reads EAGVTQFPSHSVIEKGQTVTLRCDPISGHDNLYWYRRVMGKEIKFLLHFVKESKQDESGMPNNRFLAERTGGTYSTLKVQPAELEDSGVYFCASSISGTAGEQYFGPGTRLTVT.

This clonotype came up once. The V gene is TRBV11-1, the J gene TRBJ1-6, with 10 bases lining up with TRBD1. V gave up 7 bases and J gave up 10 bases; unmatched junction bases: 10. Germline V gene data show CDR1 as SGHAT and CDR2 as FQDESV (reference sequence). This CDR3 has 15 amino acids. The CDR3 protein is CASTLTGGVGSPLHF. The CDR3 nucleotides read TGTGCCAGCACCCTGACAGGGGGCGTTGGCTCACCCCTCCACTTT.

The J gene is TRBJ2-7, the V gene TRBV5-1, with D perhaps given as TRBD1 or TRBD2 (5 bases each). The germline CDR1 and CDR2 sequences are SGHRS and YFSETQ. This CDR3 region has 11 residues. Between the trimmed V and J ends, which lost 10 bases and 5 bases, there was a span of 13 bases. Here the CDR3 DNA reads TGCGCCTCGGGGCAGGGCCACGAGCAGTACTTC. Protein: CASGQGHEQYF.

In its sample, this clonotype was seen a few times. CDR3 bases: TGCAGCGTTGAGGGGGGTCGACAAACCGGGGAGCTGTTTTTT. It is translated as CSVEGGRQTGELFF. V is TRBV29-1 and J is TRBJ2-2, with D perhaps matching TRBD2 (6 bases). The CDR3 has 14 amino acids. V was pared by 3 bases and J by 5 bases, with 13 bases between. Germline lookup yields CDR1 SQVTM and CDR2 ANQGSEA.

This rearrangement joins TRBV5-1 to TRBJ1-2; 10 bases are shared with TRBD1. The CDR3 sequence is 15 residues long. CDR1 is SGHRS and CDR2 is YFSETQ in the germline V gene. Losses at the gene ends were 4 bases for V and 7 bases for J; bases not matched to a gene: 10. CDR3 sequence reads: CASSTRQGAWSGYTF. The CDR3 DNA sequence: TGCGCCAGCAGCACCCGACAGGGGGCATGGAGTGGCTACACCTTC.

The CDR3 DNA is TGTGCCAGCAGCTTAGAATCAAAGTCGGTAGCTTTCTTT. Its protein product is CASSLESKSVAFF. The genes are TRBV7-9 and TRBJ1-1; D remains unclear. CDR1 and CDR2 from the germline V gene are SEHNR and FQNEAQ (reference sequence). The CDR3 sequence is 13 residues long. V lost 1 base and J lost 10, with 13 bases in between.

This clonotype has a handful of counts. V and J are TRBV2 and TRBJ2-3; D may be TRBD1 or TRBD2 (5 bases each). Germline CDR1 SNHLY, CDR2 FYNNEI. V gave up 5 bases and J gave up 6 bases, with 24 bases separating them. This CDR3 is 17 amino acids long. The CDR3 region has the DNA TGTGCCAGCAGTCCCCGTGGGGACCCATTTACGTGGGATACGCAGTATTTT. This translates into CASSPRGDPFTWDTQYF.

This clonotype was seen ten or more times. This chain links TRBV12-3 or TRBV12-4 with TRBJ2-1; D may be TRBD1 (6 bases). The germline V and J ends were trimmed by 5 bases and 5 bases, with 16 bases remaining between them. There are 15 residues in the CDR3. The CDR3 is CASSPRQVDHNEQFF. Written as DNA, the CDR3 is TGTGCCAGCAGTCCCCGACAGGTAGATCACAATGAGCAGTTCTTC.

V and J are TRBV5-1 and TRBJ2-1, with a tentative D call TRBD1 (5 bases). Germline V gene sequence: CDR1 SGHRS, CDR2 YFSETQ. Trimming took 4 bases from V and 9 from J, leaving 20 bases between them. CDR3 size: 15 residues. CDR3 nucleotides: TGCGCCAGCAGCGAGCCAAGCACAGGATTTAGTGAGCAGTTCTTC. Its protein product is CASSEPSTGFSEQFF.

This clonotype was observed many times. This sequence joins TRBV10-3 and TRBJ2-7; no reliable D call. The CDR3 is made up of 17 amino acids. Trimming left V 0 bases short and J 2 bases short, with 17 bases between. Looked up from germline, CDR1 is ENHRY and CDR2 is SYGVKD. DNA of the CDR3: TGTGCCATCAGTGAGTCGGTCCCCGAGCCGTCAACCTACGAGCAGTACTTC. It yields the protein CAISESVPEPSTYEQYF.

This chain uses TRBV7-8 with TRBJ2-7, with 7 bases fitting TRBD2. The CDR3 totals 18 residues. Unmatched junction bases numbered 18, after V lost 3 bases and J lost 4 bases. Germline V CDR1 and CDR2: SGHVS, FQNEAQ. CDR3 in amino acids: CASSLRPWEVGGGYEQYF. In DNA form, the CDR3 reads TGTGCCAGCAGCTTGAGGCCGTGGGAGGTTGGGGGGGGGTACGAGCAGTACTTC.

For this clonotype: A junction boundary mismatches the germline segment, possibly from a read error. The chain employs TRBV29-1 and TRBJ1-2; D possibly corresponds to TRBD1 (5 bases). The CDR3 totals 15 residues. From germline, CDR1 is SQVTM and CDR2 ANQGSEA. CDR3 sequence: CGVGQGRGSNYGYTF. The CDR3 nucleotides are TGCGGCGTTGGTCAGGGACGAGGATCTAACTATGGCTACACCTTC.

This clonotype occurred a few times. The V gene is TRBV5-1, the J gene TRBJ1-2, with TRBD1 as a possible D gene (5 bases). The CDR3 runs to 16 residues. Germline V CDR1 and CDR2: SGHRS, YFSETQ. Trimming removed 1 base at V and 6 bases at J, with 19 bases between. CDR3 in DNA: TGCGCCAGCAGCTTGTTTGTAGACGCCTGGGGGAATGGCTACACCTTC. This encodes CASSLFVDAWGNGYTF.

This clonotype was seen a few times. The V call is TRBV4-1, the J call TRBJ2-7, with 8 bases fitting TRBD1. Germline values: CDR1 MGHRA, CDR2 YSYEKL. The CDR3 has 16 amino acids. Trimming took 3 bases from V and 1 from J; bases not matched to a gene: 8. The CDR3 nucleotides read TGCGCCAGCAGCCAGGACAGGGTTGGGGGGTCCTACGAGCAGTACTTC. It encodes CASSQDRVGGSYEQYF.

The genes are TRBV3-1 and TRBJ1-5, with D tentatively TRBD1 (5 bases). This CDR3 spans 15 amino acids. Germline V gives CDR1 LGHDT, CDR2 YNNKEL (reference sequence). Trimming cost V 0 bases and J 3 bases, with 9 bases left between them. The chain's CDR3 is CASSQDSRVNQPQHF. The CDR3 DNA reads TGTGCCAGCAGCCAAGACTCCAGGGTCAATCAGCCCCAGCATTTT.

This clonotype was recorded at least ten times. One end of the junction is discordant with germline, which a read error may explain. CDR3 in amino acids: CASSRGTSSTDTQYF. Written as DNA, the CDR3 is TGTGCCAGCAGCCGCGGGACTAGTAGCACAGATACGCAGTATTTT. The chain recombines TRBV5-1 with TRBJ2-3; 8 nucleotides match TRBD2. This CDR3 has 15 amino acids. Germline lookup yields CDR1 SGHRS and CDR2 YFSETQ. The full variable domain, its missing parts supplied by reference TRBV5-1 and TRBJ2-3, is KAGVTQTPRYLIKTRGQQVTLSCSPISGHRSVSWYQQTPGQGLQFLFEYFSETQRNKGNFPGRFSGRQFSNSRSEMNVSTLELGDSALYLCASSRGTSSTDTQYFGPGTRLTVL.